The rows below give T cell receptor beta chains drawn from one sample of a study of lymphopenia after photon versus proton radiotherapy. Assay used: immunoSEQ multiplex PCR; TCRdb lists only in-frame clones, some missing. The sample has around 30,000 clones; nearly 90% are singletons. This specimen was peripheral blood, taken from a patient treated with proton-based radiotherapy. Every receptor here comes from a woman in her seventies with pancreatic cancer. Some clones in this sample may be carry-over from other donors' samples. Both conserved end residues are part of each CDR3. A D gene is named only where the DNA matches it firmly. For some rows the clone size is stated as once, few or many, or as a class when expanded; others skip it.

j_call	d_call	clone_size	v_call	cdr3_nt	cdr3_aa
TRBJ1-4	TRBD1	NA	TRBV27	TGTGCCAGCAGTTTGACAGGGGCTAATGAAAAACTGTTTTTT	CASSLTGANEKLFF
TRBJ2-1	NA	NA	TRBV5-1	TGCGCCAGCAGAGCTCAGAATGAGCAGTTCTTC	CASRAQNEQFF
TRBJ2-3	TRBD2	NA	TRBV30	TGTGCCTGGGGGATTGGCGGGGGGAGCACAGATACGCAGTATTTT	CAWGIGGGSTDTQYF
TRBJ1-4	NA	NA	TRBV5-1	TGCGCCAGCAGCCCGGGGGGTGAAAAACTGTTTTTT	CASSPGGEKLFF
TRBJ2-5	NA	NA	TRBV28	TGTGCCAGCAGTTCACCATTGGCCCTACACCGAGAGACCCAGTACTTC	CASSSPLALHRETQYF
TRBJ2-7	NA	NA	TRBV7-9	TGTGCCAGCAGCCCTCCACAGGGTTTCGAGCAGTACTTC	CASSPPQGFEQYF
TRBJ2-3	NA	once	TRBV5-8	TGTGCCAGCAGTCGGGACACCTCCACAGATACGCAGTATTTT	CASSRDTSTDTQYF
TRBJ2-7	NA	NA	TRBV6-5	TGTGCCAGCAGTTATAGGACAGCGGGATACGAGCAGTACTTC	CASSYRTAGYEQYF
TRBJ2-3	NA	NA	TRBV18	TGTGCCAGCTCACCGACAGGCGGTACAGATACGCAGTATTTT	CASSPTGGTDTQYF
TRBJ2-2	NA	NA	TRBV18	TGTGCCAGCTCACCACGCGGGACAACCGGGGAGCTGTTTTTT	CASSPRGTTGELFF
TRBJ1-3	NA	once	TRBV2	TGTGCCAGCGAGCGCCAGTGGGGAAACACCATATATTTT	CASERQWGNTIYF
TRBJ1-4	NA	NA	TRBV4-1	TGCGCCAGCAGCCTCCCGTATGAAAAACTGTTTTTT	CASSLPYEKLFF
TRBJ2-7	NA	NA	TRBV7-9	TGTGCCAGCAGCCCCCGGGACATTCGGCGGGGTGACGAGCAGTACTTC	CASSPRDIRRGDEQYF
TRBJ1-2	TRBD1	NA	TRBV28	TGTGCCAGCAGCAAAGGACAGGTTGGCGGCTACACCTTC	CASSKGQVGGYTF
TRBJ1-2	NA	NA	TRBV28	TGTGCCAGCAGTTTAACCACAAATAGGGCGGTAGGCTACACCTTC	CASSLTTNRAVGYTF
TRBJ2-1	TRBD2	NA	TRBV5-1	TGCGCCAGCAGCATGAGGCTAGCGGGAGAGAGAGAGCAGTTCTTC	CASSMRLAGEREQFF
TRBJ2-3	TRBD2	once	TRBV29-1	TGCAGCGTTGATCGACTAGCGGGGCGAGATACGCAGTATTTT	CSVDRLAGRDTQYF
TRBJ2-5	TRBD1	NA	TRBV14	TGTGCCAGCAGTCAGAATCCGGGACAGGGGCCGAAAACCCAGTACTTC	CASSQNPGQGPKTQYF
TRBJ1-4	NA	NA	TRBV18	TGTGCCAGCTCTCCGGTGGGTGAAAAACTGTTTTTT	CASSPVGEKLFF
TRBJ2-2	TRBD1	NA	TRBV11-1	TGTGCCAGCAGTTTTACGGGACAGACCTCCGGGGAGCTGTTTTTT	CASSFTGQTSGELFF
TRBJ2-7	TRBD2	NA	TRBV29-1	TGCAGCGTGTCAGGGGGACTAGCGGGAGCGGAGCAGTACTTC	CSVSGGLAGAEQYF
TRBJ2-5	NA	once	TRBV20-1	TGCAGTGCTAGAGATGCTGAGACCCAGTACTTC	CSARDAETQYF
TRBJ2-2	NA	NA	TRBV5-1	TGCGCCAGCAGCTTTATGGACACCGGGGAGCTGTTTTTT	CASSFMDTGELFF
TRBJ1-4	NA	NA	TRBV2	TGTGCCAGCAGTCAAACCGACAGTACTAATGAAAAACTGTTTTTT	CASSQTDSTNEKLFF
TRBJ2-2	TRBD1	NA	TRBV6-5	TGTGCCAGCAGCCGATCTTGGACAGGACCCGGGGAGCTGTTTTTT	CASSRSWTGPGELFF
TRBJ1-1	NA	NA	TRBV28	TGTGCCAGCAGTTTACAACCGGGGGCTGGAAACACTGAAGCTTTCTTT	CASSLQPGAGNTEAFF
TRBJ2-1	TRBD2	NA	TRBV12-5	TGTGCTAGTGGTTTGGTGGCCAGCGGGAGCCCTCTCAGCTCCTACAATGAGCAGTTCTTC	CASGLVASGSPLSSYNEQFF
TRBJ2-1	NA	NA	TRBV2	TGTGCCAGCAGGCCCGGACAGAGCTCCTACAATGAGCAGTTCTTC	CASRPGQSSYNEQFF
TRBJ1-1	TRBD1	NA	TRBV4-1	TGCGCCAGCAGCCAAACCAGGGGGGACACTGAAGCTTTCTTT	CASSQTRGDTEAFF
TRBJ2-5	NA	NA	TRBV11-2	TGTGCCAGCAGCTCACCTCGCATGGGGGAGACCCAGTACTTC	CASSSPRMGETQYF
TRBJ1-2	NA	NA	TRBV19	TGTGCCAGTAGTATCGCGGTGCGCGACTATGGCTACACCTTC	CASSIAVRDYGYTF
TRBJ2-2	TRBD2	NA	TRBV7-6	TGTGCCAGCAGTTGGACTAGCGGGAGAGGCACCGGGGAGCTGTTTTTT	CASSWTSGRGTGELFF
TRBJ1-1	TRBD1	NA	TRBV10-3	TGTGCCATCACGAAAGACAGGGAAAGTGAAGCTTTCTTT	CAITKDRESEAFF
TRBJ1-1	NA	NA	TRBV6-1	TGTGCCAGCAGTGATCGAGGGCTGGACACTGAAGCTTTCTTT	CASSDRGLDTEAFF
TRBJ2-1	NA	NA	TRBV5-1	TGCGCCAGCAGCTTGGATATCGCTAGCGTGGGCTATGAGCAGTTCTTC	CASSLDIASVGYEQFF
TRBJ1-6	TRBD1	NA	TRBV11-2	TGTGCCAGCAGCTTAGTAAGGACAGGGTATAATTCACCCCTCCACTTT	CASSLVRTGYNSPLHF
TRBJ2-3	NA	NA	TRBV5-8	TGTGCCAGCAGCCCTTGGGACCGTCGTCAGTATTTT	CASSPWDRRQYF
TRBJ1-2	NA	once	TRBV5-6	TGTGCCAGCAGCCTCCTCCAGGGGTCAAATGATGGCTACACCTTC	CASSLLQGSNDGYTF
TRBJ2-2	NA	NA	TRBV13	TGTGCCAGCAGCTCTCCTAGGGGCGGGGAGCTGTTTTTT	CASSSPRGGELFF
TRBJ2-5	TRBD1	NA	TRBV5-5	TGTGCCAGCAGCTTGGCCGCAAGGACAGGGGGCGCGGAGACCCAGTACTTC	CASSLAARTGGAETQYF
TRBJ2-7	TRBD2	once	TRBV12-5	TGTGCTAGTGGTACCTCTCCCGGGACTAGCGACTCCTACGAGCAGTACTTC	CASGTSPGTSDSYEQYF
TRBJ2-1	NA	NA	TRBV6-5	TGTGCCTCCCGTTGGGGCCCCCACGGTGAGCAGTTCTTC	CASRWGPHGEQFF